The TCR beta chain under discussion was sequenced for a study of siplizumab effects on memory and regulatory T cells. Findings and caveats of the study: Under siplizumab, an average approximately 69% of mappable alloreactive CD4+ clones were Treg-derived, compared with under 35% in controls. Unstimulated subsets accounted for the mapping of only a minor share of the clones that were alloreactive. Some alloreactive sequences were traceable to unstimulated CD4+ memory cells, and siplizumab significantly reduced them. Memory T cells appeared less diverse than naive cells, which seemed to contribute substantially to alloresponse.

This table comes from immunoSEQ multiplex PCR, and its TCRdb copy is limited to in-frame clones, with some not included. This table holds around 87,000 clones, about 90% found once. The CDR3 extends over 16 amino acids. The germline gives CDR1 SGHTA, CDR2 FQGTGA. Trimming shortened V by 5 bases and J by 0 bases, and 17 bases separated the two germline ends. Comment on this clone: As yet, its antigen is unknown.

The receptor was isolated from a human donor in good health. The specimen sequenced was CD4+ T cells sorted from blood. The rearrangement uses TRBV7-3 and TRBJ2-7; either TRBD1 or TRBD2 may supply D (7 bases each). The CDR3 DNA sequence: TGTGCCAGCAGCCCCCCAGGGGGGGCCAGCTCCTACGAGCAGTACTTC. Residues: CASSPPGGASSYEQYF.